This entry lists 6 T cell receptor beta chains sequenced from one sample in a study of blood T cell repertoires in COVID-19. TCRdb's table, derived via immunoSEQ multiplex PCR, lists solely in-frame clones and lacks some. The table records around 130,000 clones, about 83% of them present only once. The sequencing input was peripheral blood. The source of these receptors is a woman in her forties or fifties with acute or convalescent COVID-19.

The chain recombines TRBV19 with TRBJ2-7, with 8 bases matching TRBD1. V dropped 3 bases and J dropped 4; count of bases not matched to a gene: 8. The CDR3 covers 15 residues. In germline, CDR1 is LNHDA, CDR2 SQIVND (reference sequence). DNA of the CDR3: TGTGCCAGTAGTATTCAGAGCAGGGGGCTATACGAGCAGTACTTC. Amino acid sequence: CASSIQSRGLYEQYF.

This chain links TRBV19 with TRBJ2-1; the D gene is possibly TRBD2 (6 bases). Germline assignment: CDR1 LNHDA and CDR2 SQIVND (reference sequence). V gave up 4 bases and J gave up 10 bases, with 8 bases separating them. The CDR3 is made up of 11 amino acids. The CDR3 sequence: CASSNSGEQFF. CDR3 nucleotides: TGTGCCAGTAGTAATAGCGGAGAGCAGTTCTTC.

The chain employs TRBV24-1 and TRBJ2-5; D is possibly TRBD1 (5 bases). The V gene's germline CDR1 is KGHDR and CDR2 SFDVKD. This CDR3 is 13 amino acids long. Trimming took 3 bases from V and 5 from J, leaving 9 bases between them. CDR3 in amino acids: CATSDGARETQYF. CDR3 nucleotides: TGTGCCACCAGTGATGGGGCGCGGGAGACCCAGTACTTC.

This sequence joins TRBV19 and TRBJ2-7; the match to TRBD1 covers 8 bases. The CDR3 consists of 13 residues. V lost 10 bases to trimming and J lost 4 bases; unmatched junction nucleotides: 9. Germline lookup yields CDR1 LNHDA and CDR2 SQIVND (reference sequence). The CDR3 sequence: CATAQGVLYEQYF. The CDR3 DNA sequence: TGTGCCACCGCACAGGGGGTTTTATACGAGCAGTACTTC.

This rearrangement joins TRBV20-1 to TRBJ2-6, with D possibly being TRBD1 (5 bases). The CDR3 covers 16 residues. Looked up from germline, CDR1 is DFQATT and CDR2 is SNEGSKA (reference sequence). The V gene lost 3 bases and the J gene lost 0 bases, with 12 bases spanning the gap. The CDR3 sequence is CSASDSIFSGANVLTF. CDR3 DNA sequence: TGCAGTGCTAGTGACAGTATATTCTCTGGGGCCAACGTCCTGACTTTC.

The V gene is TRBV4-3, the J gene TRBJ2-7, with TRBD2 matching 8 bases. The CDR3 length is 16 residues. Looked up from germline, CDR1 is LGHNA and CDR2 is YSLEER. V trimming: 1 base; J trimming: 2 bases; junction bases outside the gene matches: 7. The CDR3 spells CASSQGGAGETYEQYF. CDR3 coding DNA: TGCGCCAGCAGCCAAGGGGGAGCGGGAGAGACCTACGAGCAGTACTTC.